This entry describes one T cell receptor (beta chain). Its antigen remains unidentified. These data come from a study of cytomegalovirus exposure and HLA in healthy donors. About the research overall: The roughly 130 validation repertoires used the same platform as the 550 to 850 first-cohort repertoires (as reported by a later analysis). General observations from the study: A few chains tied to CMV proved CMV antigen-specific in vitro. Per published reports, the classifier diagnosed cytomegalovirus status with high specificity and sensitivity. According to the study, 160 or so TCR beta chains were cytomegalovirus-associated.

Sequencing was performed with immunoSEQ multiplex PCR; in TCRdb, only in-frame clones are kept and a portion is missing. The sample has some 240,000 clones, roughly 80% seen once. V was clipped by 0 bases and J by 2 bases; unmatched bases: 5. The CDR3 is 16 residues long. CDR1 is LGHNT, CDR2 FRNRAP, per germline. This chain uses TRBV12-5 with TRBJ2-7, with 9 bases fitting TRBD1. The sequence was obtained from a young woman in good health and CMV-seronegative. The sequencing sample was made of PBMCs. The CDR3 protein is CASGLVLGQGPYEQYF. The CDR3 nucleotides are TGTGCTAGTGGTTTGGTACTGGGACAGGGCCCCTACGAGCAGTACTTC.